A selection of T cell receptor beta chains follows, all from one sample in a study of blood T cell repertoires in COVID-19. The repertoire was sequenced with immunoSEQ multiplex PCR; TCRdb's copy has only in-frame clones and lacks some. Of fewer than 200,000 clones listed, roughly 80% are singletons. The sequenced sample was peripheral blood. These receptors were taken from an older woman with COVID-19, enrolled during active disease. The CDR3 runs from the conserved cysteine through the conserved F or W. The order of the fields is J gene, CDR3 length, D gene, V gene, clone size, CDR3 DNA, CDR3 protein. D genes are given only for firm matches. Clone size is not always given. Where it is, it says once, few, many or a class for expanded clones.

j_gene: TRBJ1-4
len: 14
d_gene: NA
v_gene: TRBV19
abundance: NA
CDR3nt: TGTGCCAGTAGTATGAGAGCAACTAATGAAAAACTGTTTTTT
CDR3aa: CASSMRATNEKLFF

j_gene: TRBJ2-3
len: 15
d_gene: NA
v_gene: TRBV7-3
abundance: NA
CDR3nt: TGTGCCAGCAGCTTAAGCGGGCATAGCACAGATACGCAGTATTTT
CDR3aa: CASSLSGHSTDTQYF

j_gene: TRBJ2-7
len: 14
d_gene: NA
v_gene: TRBV2
abundance: many
CDR3nt: TGTGCCAGCAGATTCAGGGACTTCTCCTACGAGCAGTACTTC
CDR3aa: CASRFRDFSYEQYF

j_gene: TRBJ1-3
len: 13
d_gene: NA
v_gene: TRBV7-9
abundance: many
CDR3nt: TGTGCCAGCAAGGACAGTCGTGGAAACACCATATATTTT
CDR3aa: CASKDSRGNTIYF

j_gene: TRBJ2-2
len: 16
d_gene: TRBD1
v_gene: TRBV24-1
abundance: NA
CDR3nt: TGTGCCACCAGTGATCTCCTCACAGGGGATTACGGGGAGCTGTTTTTT
CDR3aa: CATSDLLTGDYGELFF

j_gene: TRBJ1-5
len: 15
d_gene: NA
v_gene: TRBV6-5
abundance: NA
CDR3nt: TGTGCCATCCGGGGTGGTGGAACTTACAATCAGCCCCAGCATTTT
CDR3aa: CAIRGGGTYNQPQHF

j_gene: TRBJ1-2
len: 15
d_gene: NA
v_gene: TRBV5-1
abundance: NA
CDR3nt: TGCGCCAGCAGCCCGTCTATGGTGGCCCGGAGTGGCTACACCTTC
CDR3aa: CASSPSMVARSGYTF

j_gene: TRBJ1-6
len: 17
d_gene: TRBD1
v_gene: TRBV4-3
abundance: NA
CDR3nt: TGCGCCAGCAGCCAAGCCTCAAACCGGGACAGACCTTCACCCCTCCACTTT
CDR3aa: CASSQASNRDRPSPLHF

j_gene: TRBJ2-3
len: 15
d_gene: TRBD2
v_gene: TRBV6-6
abundance: NA
CDR3nt: TGTGCCAGCAGAAGTAGCGGGAAAAGCACAGATACGCAGTATTTT
CDR3aa: CASRSSGKSTDTQYF

j_gene: TRBJ2-1
len: 16
d_gene: TRBD2
v_gene: TRBV28
abundance: NA
CDR3nt: TGTGCCAGCAGTCGAAGCGGGAGGAACATGTACAATGAGCAGTTCTTC
CDR3aa: CASSRSGRNMYNEQFF

j_gene: TRBJ1-5
len: 14
d_gene: TRBD1
v_gene: TRBV7-9
abundance: NA
CDR3nt: TGTGCCAGCAGCGCGACAGGGGGCGGGCAGCCCCAGCATTTT
CDR3aa: CASSATGGGQPQHF

j_gene: TRBJ1-2
len: 14
d_gene: TRBD1
v_gene: TRBV7-2
abundance: NA
CDR3nt: TGTGCCAGCAGCCAACGACAGGGTCTAGGGGGCTACACCTTC
CDR3aa: CASSQRQGLGGYTF

j_gene: TRBJ1-2
len: 13
d_gene: TRBD1
v_gene: TRBV18
abundance: NA
CDR3nt: TGTGCCAGCTCACAAGGACAGGGGGATGGCTACACCTTC
CDR3aa: CASSQGQGDGYTF

j_gene: TRBJ2-7
len: 16
d_gene: TRBD1
v_gene: TRBV28
abundance: NA
CDR3nt: TGTGCCAGCAGCACAGCTCAGGGGGCATTAACCTACGAGCAGTACTTC
CDR3aa: CASSTAQGALTYEQYF

j_gene: TRBJ1-3
len: 16
d_gene: NA
v_gene: TRBV28
abundance: NA
CDR3nt: TGTGCCAGCAGTTTCCAGGGATCTCATACGAGAAACACCATATATTTT
CDR3aa: CASSFQGSHTRNTIYF

j_gene: TRBJ2-1
len: 15
d_gene: NA
v_gene: TRBV7-2
abundance: NA
CDR3nt: TGTGCCAGCAGCTTAGCATCTTCCTCCTACAATGAGCAGTTCTTC
CDR3aa: CASSLASSSYNEQFF

j_gene: TRBJ2-2
len: 18
d_gene: NA
v_gene: TRBV19
abundance: NA
CDR3nt: TGTGCCAGTACCAAACTACTCACAAGCGGAGCGGTCACCGGGGAGCTGTTTTTT
CDR3aa: CASTKLLTSGAVTGELFF

j_gene: TRBJ2-5
len: 15
d_gene: NA
v_gene: TRBV3-1/TRBV3-2
abundance: NA
CDR3nt: TGTGCCAGCAGCCAAGCCCCCTTGACAGGAGAGACCCAGTACTTC
CDR3aa: CASSQAPLTGETQYF

j_gene: TRBJ1-2
len: 17
d_gene: NA
v_gene: TRBV5-4
abundance: NA
CDR3nt: TGTGCCAGCAGCCTACCCGGGCAGACAGTAACTAACTATGGCTACACCTTC
CDR3aa: CASSLPGQTVTNYGYTF

j_gene: TRBJ2-5
len: 19
d_gene: TRBD2
v_gene: TRBV7-2
abundance: NA
CDR3nt: TGTGCCAGCAGCTCGACCGGGACTAGCGGGATGTCCGCCGGGGAGACCCAGTACTTC
CDR3aa: CASSSTGTSGMSAGETQYF

j_gene: TRBJ2-5
len: 16
d_gene: NA
v_gene: TRBV7-2
abundance: NA
CDR3nt: TGTGCCAGCAGCCTTGAGCGGGCCCCCCCAGGAGAGACCCAGTACTTC
CDR3aa: CASSLERAPPGETQYF

j_gene: TRBJ1-1
len: 14
d_gene: NA
v_gene: TRBV27
abundance: NA
CDR3nt: TGTGCCACCTGGCGGGTGAGGAGCGACACTGAAGCTTTCTTT
CDR3aa: CATWRVRSDTEAFF

j_gene: TRBJ2-7
len: 15
d_gene: TRBD1
v_gene: TRBV6-5
abundance: NA
CDR3nt: TGTGCCAGCAGAAGAGGACAGGACGCCTCTACGGAGCAGTACTTC
CDR3aa: CASRRGQDASTEQYF